One and the same sample provided the 19 T cell receptor beta chains below, sequenced in a study of blood T cell repertoires in COVID-19. TCRdb's table, derived via immunoSEQ multiplex PCR, lists solely in-frame clones and lacks some. Seen here are 200,000 to 250,000 clones, 75% to 85% observed once, and the top ten hold 1.3%. Sequencing was carried out using peripheral blood. The receptors originated from a woman between 25 and 40 years old with COVID-19, enrolled during active disease.

V usage is TRBV28 and J usage is TRBJ1-1; 8 positions match TRBD1. Germline assignment: CDR1 MDHEN and CDR2 SYDVKM. The ends lost 5 bases at V and 4 bases at J; junction bases unmatched: 3. The CDR3 runs to 13 residues. The CDR3, as DNA: TGTGCCAGCAGTACAGGGGGAGGCACTGAAGCTTTCTTT. Translation: CASSTGGGTEAFF.

The chain is built from TRBV6-5 and TRBJ1-1; D may be TRBD1 (6 bases). Germline values: CDR1 MNHEY, CDR2 SVGAGI. V was trimmed by 6 bases and J by 0 bases, leaving 11 bases between them. The CDR3 covers 14 residues. The CDR3 is CASSPGGLNTEAFF. The CDR3 bases are TGTGCCAGCAGCCCCGGGGGGCTGAACACTGAAGCTTTCTTT.

The table lists this clone with a count of one. This sequence joins TRBV5-4 and TRBJ2-3; TRBD2 matches 8 bases. Unmatched junction bases numbered 9, after V lost 0 bases and J lost 3 bases. Per germline, CDR1 SGHNT and CDR2 YYREEE (reference sequence). The CDR3 length is 17 residues. CDR3 sequence reads: CASSLVGSGSKTDTQYF. The CDR3 DNA follows: TGTGCCAGCAGCTTGGTTGGCAGCGGGAGCAAAACAGATACGCAGTATTTT.

The J gene is TRBJ1-1, the V gene TRBV6-4; 7 bases are shared with TRBD1. Germline CDR1 MRHNA, CDR2 SNTAGT. This CDR3 region has 17 residues. V dropped 0 bases and J dropped 0; count of bases not matched to a gene: 7. As DNA, the CDR3 is TGTGCCAGCAGTGACTCGGGACAGCCTGTAATGAACACTGAAGCTTTCTTT. Its translation is CASSDSGQPVMNTEAFF.

This clone was observed a handful of times. The chain uses TRBV9 and TRBJ2-5; 11 bases are shared with TRBD2. Germline values: CDR1 SGDLS, CDR2 YYNGEE. Trimming took 3 bases from V and 5 from J; bases not matched to a gene: 6. The CDR3 length is 15 residues. CDR3 amino acids: CASSGSGGAGETQYF. The CDR3 DNA follows: TGTGCCAGCAGCGGTAGCGGGGGGGCCGGGGAGACCCAGTACTTC. Supplemented by reference TRBV9 and TRBJ2-5, the full variable domain reads DSGVTQTPKHLITATGQRVTLRCSPRSGDLSVYWYQQSLDQGLQFLIQYYNGEERAKGNILERFSAQQFPDLHSELNLSSLELGDSALYFCASSGSGGAGETQYFGPGTRLLVL.

The chain employs TRBV11-2 and TRBJ1-2; TRBD1 matches 8 bases. CDR1 and CDR2 from the germline V gene are SGHAT and FQNNGV. V lost 4 bases and J lost 5; bases outside the gene matches: 9. This CDR3 is 15 amino acids long. Here the CDR3 DNA reads TGTGCCAGCAGCTCAGGGGACAGGAAGATATATGGCTACACCTTC. This codes for CASSSGDRKIYGYTF.

The chain links TRBV19 to TRBJ2-5; 7 bases line up with TRBD2. This CDR3 is built from 17 residues. Germline CDR1 reads LNHDA; CDR2 reads SQIVND (reference sequence). V trimming: 1 base; J trimming: 4 bases; junction bases outside the gene matches: 12. The CDR3 coding sequence is TGTGCCAGTAGTATAGTTGCTGGGCTACCGGGGGGAGAGACCCAGTACTTC. It is translated as CASSIVAGLPGGETQYF.

This clone appeared a single time. The J gene is TRBJ2-2, the V gene TRBV6-5; tentative D call: TRBD2 (6 bases). Per the germline V gene, CDR1 is MNHEY and CDR2 is SVGAGI. V shed 10 bases and J shed 3 bases, with 15 bases lying between them. This CDR3 is 14 amino acids long. DNA for the CDR3: TGTGCCATTGAACCGGGACTCGACACCGGGGAGCTGTTTTTT. Amino acids: CAIEPGLDTGELFF.

The V and J genes are TRBV5-1 and TRBJ1-6, with D tentatively TRBD1 (6 bases). The germline V gene has CDR1 SGHRS and CDR2 YFSETQ. V was shortened by 0 bases and J by 10 bases, with 11 bases between the two germline ends. This CDR3 is built from 14 residues. The CDR3 sequence: CASSLAGADSPLHF. CDR3 nucleotide sequence: TGCGCCAGCAGCTTGGCAGGGGCTGACTCACCCCTCCACTTT.

This clone has only a few counts. The chain employs TRBV15 and TRBJ2-3; D gene uncertain. The CDR3 loop spans 15 amino acids. Germline V lookup: CDR1 LNHNV, CDR2 YYDKDF (reference sequence). Trimming took off 3 bases at V and 2 bases at J, with 12 bases between the two ends. The CDR3 DNA is TGTGCCACCAGCAGGGATAGCACCAACACAGATACGCAGTATTTT. Protein: CATSRDSTNTDTQYF.

The chain carries TRBV4-2 and TRBJ2-2, with 10 positions matching TRBD1. Trimming removed 3 bases from V and 4 bases from J; junction bases left unmatched: 2. This CDR3 has 15 amino acids. Germline V gene lookup returns CDR1 LGHNA and CDR2 YNFKEQ. This CDR3 is CASSQDRGGTGELFF. CDR3 coding DNA: TGTGCCAGCAGCCAGGACAGGGGGGGCACCGGGGAGCTGTTTTTT.

The CDR3 loop reads CASSEGLAGAGNEQFF. CDR3 DNA: TGTGCCAGCAGTGAAGGACTAGCGGGAGCCGGCAATGAGCAGTTCTTC. V is TRBV6-4 and J is TRBJ2-1, with TRBD2 matching over 13 bases. The ends lost 3 bases at V and 6 bases at J; junction bases unmatched: 5. The CDR3 loop spans 16 amino acids. The germline V gene encodes CDR1 MRHNA and CDR2 SNTAGT.

The chain carries TRBV9 and TRBJ2-2, with TRBD2 matching 7 bases. The CDR3 has 16 amino acids. Unmatched junction bases numbered 9, after V lost 7 bases and J lost 0 bases. Germline lookup yields CDR1 SGDLS and CDR2 YYNGEE. The CDR3 here is CASGEERGSNTGELFF. In nucleotides, the CDR3 is TGTGCCAGCGGGGAGGAGCGGGGATCGAACACCGGGGAGCTGTTTTTT.

The rearrangement joins TRBV5-1 to TRBJ2-1, with 8 bases matching TRBD1. Germline CDR1 reads SGHRS; CDR2 reads YFSETQ. J lost 4 bases, V lost 4 bases, and 10 bases had no gene match. CDR3 length: 16 amino acids. The CDR3 reads CASSASPGGDYNEQFF. The CDR3 nucleotides are TGCGCCAGCAGCGCCTCCCCAGGGGGCGATTACAATGAGCAGTTCTTC.

J is TRBJ2-7 and V is TRBV5-6, with D unresolved. The CDR3 totals 16 residues. CDR1 and CDR2 (germline): SGHDT, YYEEEE. Trimming removed 1 base at V and 4 bases at J, with 18 bases between. The CDR3 DNA is TGTGCCAGCAGCTTGTCGAAGATTCGTACGGGTTACGAGCAGTACTTC. This translates into CASSLSKIRTGYEQYF.

V and J are TRBV9 and TRBJ1-5, with D possibly being TRBD1 (6 bases). CDR1 and CDR2 (germline): SGDLS, YYNGEE. This CDR3 is built from 15 residues. With 3 bases removed from V and 3 bases from J, the gap between germline ends came to 13 bases. DNA of the CDR3: TGTGCCAGCAGCGCAGGGGTTAGTGCCAATCAGCCCCAGCATTTT. It codes for CASSAGVSANQPQHF.

The chain carries TRBV5-6 and TRBJ2-2; 9 bases fit TRBD2. The CDR3 is 16 residues long. Germline lookup yields CDR1 SGHDT and CDR2 YYEEEE. The V and J ends lost 0 bases and 2 bases, in that order; junction bases with no gene match: 2. The CDR3 protein is CASSLGLAENTGELFF. The CDR3 nucleotides read TGTGCCAGCAGCTTGGGACTAGCGGAAAACACCGGGGAGCTGTTTTTT.

The chain has TRBV6-6 and TRBJ2-7; a weak D match, TRBD2 (6 bases). Germline V CDR1 and CDR2: MNHNY, SVGAGI (reference sequence). V was clipped by 5 bases and J by 3 bases, with 29 bases between them. The CDR3 contains 19 residues. CDR3 nucleotide sequence: TGTGCCAGCAGTCCGGCCGGATCGACCGGGAGCTGGGGGGACTACGAGCAGTACTTC. This translates into CASSPAGSTGSWGDYEQYF.

The genes are TRBV20-1 and TRBJ1-2, with 11 bases identical to TRBD1. CDR3 length: 14 amino acids. Unmatched junction bases numbered 8, after V lost 3 bases and J lost 8 bases. Germline V gene lookup returns CDR1 DFQATT and CDR2 SNEGSKA (reference sequence). The CDR3 nucleotides read TGCAGTGCTAGTTTGGACAGGGGGCGCCGAGGCTACACCTTC. It is translated as CSASLDRGRRGYTF.